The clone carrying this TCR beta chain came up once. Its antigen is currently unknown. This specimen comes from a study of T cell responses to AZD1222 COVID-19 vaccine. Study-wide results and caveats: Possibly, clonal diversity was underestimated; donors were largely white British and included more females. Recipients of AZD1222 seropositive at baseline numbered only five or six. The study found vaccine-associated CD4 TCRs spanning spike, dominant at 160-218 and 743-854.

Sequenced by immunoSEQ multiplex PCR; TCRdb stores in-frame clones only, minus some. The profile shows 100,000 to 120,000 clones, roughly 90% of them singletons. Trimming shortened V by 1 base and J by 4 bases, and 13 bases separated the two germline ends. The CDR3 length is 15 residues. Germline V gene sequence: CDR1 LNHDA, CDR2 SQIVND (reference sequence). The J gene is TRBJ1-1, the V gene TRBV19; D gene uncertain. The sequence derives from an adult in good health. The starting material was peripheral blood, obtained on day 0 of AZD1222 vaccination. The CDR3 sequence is CASSIVRQGRTEAFF. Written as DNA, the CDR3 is TGTGCCAGTAGTATAGTCAGACAAGGACGCACTGAAGCTTTCTTT.